This T cell receptor beta chain was sequenced during a study of blood T cell repertoires in COVID-19 (TCRdb year 2020). Regarding the study in general: Collaborator samples came from the United States, Italy and Spain and covered acute and convalescent phases of COVID-19. The prospective study material was composed of cDNA or gDNA derived from T cells, B-cell-depleted T cells, or PBMCs. Deeply sampled blood TCRbeta repertoires from subjects exposed to, actively infected with, or recovered from COVID-19 were included in the dataset. A freely available public database, intended as a resource for researchers studying the immune response to SARS-CoV-2, is where the repertoires were released. Samples were obtained from the ongoing ImmuneRACE study (first 160 participants) and from 1,254 subjects provided by 6 global collaborators. Sample metadata almost always included a de-identified subject ID, COVID-19 status, age in years and sex. Where HLA class I and class II types were available, the types were taken from metadata supplied by the sample provider, not from assay-based typing.

Note on this clone: The antigen it binds to is not known. Per-nucleotide qualities are absent, and no much larger clonotype sits a single base away.

Study-level results and caveats: Clinical and demographic metadata were provided uncurated, with the amount varying by source and participant.

The collaborating institutions used their own protocols to collect whole blood in K2EDTA tubes. For TCRbeta analysis, collaborators shipped samples as frozen whole blood, isolated PBMCs, or DNA extracted from either of those sample types. TCRbeta CDR3 regions were amplified from genomic DNA using the immunoSEQ Assay, a bias-controlled multiplex PCR. In the paper's pipeline: Within the assay, amplification of reference gene primers was used to estimate how many nucleated cells each sample contained. To quantify the absolute abundance of each unique TCRbeta CDR3 rearrangement, sequence reads were collapsed and filtered. Productive Simpson clonality was computed per sample as the square root of Simpson's diversity index over productive rearrangements. TCRdb limited this immuneACCESS table to in-frame rearrangements with V and J called. A share of clones is missing; checked studies link under half to unresolved V genes, and the rest is unexplained. The V and J calls and clone size come from that table; D and trimming were worked out from the DNA. This sample gives tens of thousands of clones in total; 75% to 95% of them show up just once. Approximately 15% of the sample is held by the ten biggest clonotypes.

The CDR3 numbers 13 residues from cysteine through phenylalanine. CDR3 DNA only is kept here, 39 bases in frame from base 1. Reading the germline V gene gives CDR1 ENHRY and CDR2 SYGVKD. Between the V and J ends, shortened by 11 bases and 5 bases respectively, the junction contains 19 bases. The chain uses TRBV10-3 and TRBJ2-7, and possibly TRBD1, on 6 matching bases. What was sequenced was peripheral blood. The sequence came from a man aged 80 or over with acute or convalescent COVID-19. The nucleotide sequence is TGTGCCTCGACAGGTACTTTCTTCGACGAGCAGTACTTC. This sequence encodes CASTGTFFDEQYF.